A single T cell receptor (beta chain) is shown here with its context. Its antigen is undetermined. The data derive from a study of regulatory T cells in long-lasting Graves disease. Findings and caveats of the study: Sample size was small, which may have lowered accuracy.

Sample time point: persistent/refractory GD, antithyroid drugs over 5 years with positive TRAb. Researchers made the TCR library from RNA that was extracted from PBMCs. In building TCR beta libraries, iRepertoire HTBI primers were used together with Arm-PCR of CDR3 regions. TCRdb called the multiplex PCR reads again in MiXCR, with one record for every CDR3 protein. The sample carries hundreds of thousands of distinct CDR3 sequences, around 30% recorded once. The germline CDR1 and CDR2 sequences are MDHEN and SYDVKM. This CDR3 has 14 amino acids. The V end was cut by 1 base, the J end by 4 bases, with 10 bases between.

The sequences come from peripheral blood mononuclear cells (PBMCs), collected when the disease was refractory, from a patient treated with antithyroid drugs. This TCR derives from a female donor with Graves disease. V gene TRBV28 combines with J gene TRBJ1-2; weak D call: TRBD1 (5 bases). DNA of the CDR3: TGTGCCAGCAGTTTATTCACAGGCCTCTATGGCTACACCTTC. Translating gives CASSLFTGLYGYTF.